These 25 T cell receptor beta chains share one sample of origin, sequenced in a study of cytomegalovirus exposure and HLA in healthy donors. This PCR relied on a set of 60 Vbeta primers and 13 Jbeta primers. The repertoire was sequenced with immunoSEQ multiplex PCR; TCRdb's copy has only in-frame clones and lacks some. The table includes about 130,000 clones, about 8.5% detected once. Input material: PBMCs. The receptors stem from a man in his forties in good health and CMV-seronegative.

This chain connects TRBV5-5 to TRBJ1-1; D uncertain. CDR3 length: 14 amino acids. Germline lookup yields CDR1 SGHKS and CDR2 YYEKEE (reference sequence). V was pared by 2 bases and J by 3 bases, with 11 bases between. The CDR3 here is CASSFPGRDTEAFF. DNA of the CDR3: TGTGCCAGCAGCTTCCCGGGAAGAGACACTGAAGCTTTCTTT.

This clone showed up just a few times. This chain joins TRBV4-2 and TRBJ2-1; TRBD2 agrees at 8 bases. The germline V gene has CDR1 LGHNA and CDR2 YNFKEQ. Losses at the gene ends were 3 bases for V and 4 bases for J; bases not matched to a gene: 14. The CDR3 length is 18 residues. The CDR3 sequence is CASSQDPSGGGLYNEQFF. Here the CDR3 DNA reads TGTGCCAGCAGCCAGGATCCCTCCGGGGGGGGGCTATACAATGAGCAGTTCTTC.

This clone was counted between two and nine times. Other DNA sequences in this sample translate to the same CDR3. This chain uses TRBV5-5 with TRBJ2-7; 7 nucleotides line up with TRBD1. CDR1 is SGHKS and CDR2 is YYEKEE in the germline V gene (reference sequence). V trimming: 3 bases; J trimming: 2 bases; junction bases outside the gene matches: 5. This CDR3 comprises 14 residues. The CDR3 loop is CASSSPGQPYEQYF. The CDR3 DNA is TGTGCCAGCAGCTCCCCGGGACAGCCCTACGAGCAGTACTTC. The entire variable domain, with the rest obtained from reference TRBV5-5 and TRBJ2-7, is as follows: DAGVTQSPTHLIKTRGQQVTLRCSPISGHKSVSWYQQVLGQGPQFIFQYYEKEERGRGNFPDRFSARQFPNYSSELNVNALLLGDSALYLCASSSPGQPYEQYFGPGTRLTVT.

This clone has just a few counts. The sample holds other DNA sequences that translate to the same CDR3. The chain is built from TRBV9 and TRBJ1-1; D perhaps matches TRBD1 (6 bases). Germline CDR1 and CDR2: SGDLS and YYNGEE. V lost 2 bases to trimming and J lost 1 base, with 9 bases between them. This CDR3 has 14 residues. CDR3 loop: CASSVGGANTEAFF. CDR3 sequence (DNA): TGTGCCAGCAGCGTCGGGGGGGCGAACACTGAAGCTTTCTTT.

The table lists this clone with a few counts. The V gene is TRBV4-2, the J gene TRBJ1-1; D is unresolved. The CDR3 sequence is 13 residues long. Trimming left V 2 bases short and J 1 base short, with 5 bases between. The germline gives CDR1 LGHNA, CDR2 YNFKEQ. The CDR3 nucleotides are TGTGCCAGCAGCCAAAGCGGGAACACTGAAGCTTTCTTT. Protein: CASSQSGNTEAFF.

This clone has just a few counts. The chain recombines TRBV4-3 with TRBJ1-2; TRBD1 matches at 8 bases. V trimming: 5 bases; J trimming: 3 bases; junction bases outside the gene matches: 5. Germline V gene data show CDR1 as LGHNA and CDR2 as YSLEER. This CDR3 is built from 14 residues. CDR3 amino acids: CASSVQGGDYGYTF. As DNA, the CDR3 is TGCGCCAGCAGCGTACAGGGGGGAGACTATGGCTACACCTTC.

There are a few counts of this clone. The V and J genes are TRBV6-1 and TRBJ2-5, with 8 nucleotides matching TRBD2. Germline V gene sequence: CDR1 MNHNS, CDR2 SASEGT. The ends lost 3 bases at V and 7 bases at J; junction bases unmatched: 13. The CDR3 has 16 amino acids. In DNA form, the CDR3 reads TGTGCCAGCAGTGAGGGGATAGCGGGGTCTATGGGGACCCAGTACTTC. This sequence encodes CASSEGIAGSMGTQYF.

V gene TRBV15 combines with J gene TRBJ2-7, with D tentatively TRBD1 (6 bases). The CDR3 sequence is 14 residues long. Trimming stripped 5 bases from V and 3 bases from J, with 14 bases between. Germline V gene sequence: CDR1 LNHNV, CDR2 YYDKDF (reference sequence). This CDR3 is CATSVDSRGYEQYF. The CDR3 nucleotides are TGTGCCACCAGCGTCGATAGCAGGGGCTACGAGCAGTACTTC.

In this sample, this clone turned up a few times. This chain connects TRBV6-5 to TRBJ1-1; 8 nucleotides line up with TRBD1. V trimming: 8 bases; J trimming: 10 bases; junction bases outside the gene matches: 15. The CDR3 covers 14 residues. Germline V gives CDR1 MNHEY, CDR2 SVGAGI. Here the CDR3 reads CASAPGQGARIAFF. For the CDR3, the DNA is TGTGCCAGCGCCCCGGGGCAGGGGGCGCGAATAGCTTTCTTT.

This clone was counted between two and nine times. The V and J genes are TRBV28 and TRBJ2-2; 8 bases are shared with TRBD2. CDR3 length: 15 amino acids. Trimming took 4 bases from V and 6 from J; bases not matched to a gene: 7. Germline V CDR1 and CDR2: MDHEN, SYDVKM. CDR3 amino acids: CASSSLIGGAGELFF. Here the CDR3 DNA reads TGTGCCAGCAGTTCGCTAATCGGGGGGGCCGGGGAGCTGTTTTTT.

This clone was detected a few times. This rearrangement joins TRBV10-3 to TRBJ1-2; 7 nucleotides match TRBD1. The CDR3 totals 13 residues. Per germline, CDR1 ENHRY and CDR2 SYGVKD. V lost 10 bases to trimming and J lost 3 bases; unmatched junction nucleotides: 8. The CDR3 nucleotides are TGTGCCAGCCTAGGGGACAGTCACTATGGCTACACCTTC. As protein: CASLGDSHYGYTF.

A remark on this clone: Other DNA sequences from this sample encode an identical CDR3 as well. V and J are TRBV6-1 and TRBJ2-1; 9 bases fit TRBD2. The CDR3 extends over 15 amino acids. Germline assignment: CDR1 MNHNS and CDR2 SASEGT. V gave up 3 bases and J gave up 4 bases; unmatched junction bases: 4. The CDR3, as DNA: TGTGCCAGCAGTGAGGGGCTAGCGGGGTACAATGAGCAGTTCTTC. It is translated as CASSEGLAGYNEQFF.

The rearrangement links TRBV9 to TRBJ2-7, with D maybe TRBD2 (7 bases). The germline gives CDR1 SGDLS, CDR2 YYNGEE. Trimming shortened V by 3 bases and J by 2 bases, and 15 bases separated the two germline ends. The CDR3 consists of 15 residues. In DNA, the CDR3 is TGTGCCAGCAGCGCAGCTGGGGGGGCCGCCTACGAGCAGTACTTC. As protein: CASSAAGGAAYEQYF. The whole variable domain, filled in from reference TRBV9 and TRBJ2-7, reads DSGVTQTPKHLITATGQRVTLRCSPRSGDLSVYWYQQSLDQGLQFLIQYYNGEERAKGNILERFSAQQFPDLHSELNLSSLELGDSALYFCASSAAGGAAYEQYFGPGTRLTVT.

The gene calls are TRBV5-5 and TRBJ1-1; 9 bases agree with TRBD1. The CDR3 runs to 14 residues. The germline gives CDR1 SGHKS, CDR2 YYEKEE (reference sequence). The V and J ends lost 2 bases and 4 bases, in that order; junction bases with no gene match: 3. The CDR3 nucleotides read TGTGCCAGCAGCTTTTACAGGGGGCTCACTGAAGCTTTCTTT. Translation: CASSFYRGLTEAFF. The entire variable domain, with the rest obtained from reference TRBV5-5 and TRBJ1-1, is as follows: DAGVTQSPTHLIKTRGQQVTLRCSPISGHKSVSWYQQVLGQGPQFIFQYYEKEERGRGNFPDRFSARQFPNYSSELNVNALLLGDSALYLCASSFYRGLTEAFFGQGTRLTVV.

In its sample, this clone was seen a few times. The V gene is TRBV25-1, the J gene TRBJ2-7, with 8 bases that match TRBD1. Looked up from germline, CDR1 is MGHDK and CDR2 is SYGVNS. The J segment lost 4 bases and the V segment lost 6 bases, leaving 8 bases of the junction unmatched. This CDR3 has 14 residues. The CDR3 sequence is CASRGDRGEYEQYF. CDR3 bases: TGTGCCAGCAGGGGCGACAGGGGAGAATACGAGCAGTACTTC.

This clone was seen more than once but under ten times. The chain couples TRBV29-1 to TRBJ2-1; D ambiguous. Germline CDR1 is SQVTM and CDR2 is ANQGSEA. The CDR3 runs to 12 residues. V gave up 4 bases and J gave up 3 bases, with 7 bases separating them. The CDR3 sequence is CSVVTNYNEQFF. DNA for the CDR3: TGCAGCGTTGTAACAAACTACAATGAGCAGTTCTTC.

This clone was counted a few times. The J gene is TRBJ2-3, the V gene TRBV6-4, with a possible D match to TRBD2 (5 bases). Germline V lookup: CDR1 MRHNA, CDR2 SNTAGT. V shed 0 bases and J shed 0 bases, with 10 bases lying between them. CDR3 length equals 16 residues. In nucleotides, the CDR3 is TGTGCCAGCAGTGACTCAGCGGACCCTAGCACAGATACGCAGTATTTT. Translating it yields CASSDSADPSTDTQYF.

This clone was counted only a few times. V and J are TRBV5-6 and TRBJ1-2; 8 bases line up with TRBD1. This CDR3 comprises 16 residues. The ends lost 0 bases at V and 7 bases at J; junction bases unmatched: 11. Germline CDR1 is SGHDT and CDR2 is YYEEEE. CDR3 sequence reads: CASSLVGQGPFAGYTF. Here the CDR3 DNA reads TGTGCCAGCAGCTTGGTAGGACAGGGCCCTTTCGCTGGCTACACCTTC. The complete variable domain, with remaining parts taken from reference TRBV5-6 and TRBJ1-2, reads DAGVTQSPTHLIKTRGQQVTLRCSPKSGHDTVSWYQQALGQGPQFIFQYYEEEERQRGNFPDRFSGHQFPNYSSELNVNALLLGDSALYLCASSLVGQGPFAGYTFGSGTRLTVV.

This clone has just a few counts. This chain links TRBV5-1 with TRBJ1-6, with no clear D. The CDR3 is 15 residues long. The germline V gene has CDR1 SGHRS and CDR2 YFSETQ. Trimming cost V 0 bases and J 0 bases, with 4 bases left between them. CDR3 sequence (DNA): TGCGCCAGCAGCTTGGACAGCTCCTATAATTCACCCCTCCACTTT. It translates to CASSLDSSYNSPLHF.

This clone was seen only a few times. The V call is TRBV25-1, the J call TRBJ2-5; possibly TRBD1 for D (6 bases). The CDR3 consists of 13 residues. Germline CDR1 and CDR2: MGHDK and SYGVNS. V was pared by 5 bases and J by 5 bases, with 12 bases between. The CDR3 is CASSLGGWETQYF. CDR3 DNA sequence: TGTGCCAGCAGTTTAGGGGGATGGGAGACCCAGTACTTC.

This chain links TRBV9 with TRBJ1-5, with TRBD1 identical over 10 bases. Unmatched junction bases numbered 6, after V lost 3 bases and J lost 6 bases. This CDR3 region has 15 residues. Germline V gene lookup returns CDR1 SGDLS and CDR2 YYNGEE. CDR3 nucleotides: TGTGCCAGCAGCGCCGGGACAGGGGATGTTCAGCCCCAGCATTTT. This translates into CASSAGTGDVQPQHF. The full variable domain, in which reference TRBV9 and TRBJ1-5 provide the parts outside the CDR3, is DSGVTQTPKHLITATGQRVTLRCSPRSGDLSVYWYQQSLDQGLQFLIQYYNGEERAKGNILERFSAQQFPDLHSELNLSSLELGDSALYFCASSAGTGDVQPQHFGDGTRLSIL.

V gene TRBV29-1 combines with J gene TRBJ1-1, with 11 bases lining up with TRBD1. This CDR3 has 13 amino acids. V was clipped by 6 bases and J by 5 bases; unmatched bases: 5. The germline V gene has CDR1 SQVTM and CDR2 ANQGSEA. For the CDR3, the DNA is TGCAGCGTGACCGGGACAGGGGGTACTGAAGCTTTCTTT. Amino acids: CSVTGTGGTEAFF.

As for this clone: Other DNA sequences of this sample code for an identical CDR3. This chain connects TRBV6-1 to TRBJ2-3; 7 bases fit TRBD2. This CDR3 has 16 residues. The germline gives CDR1 MNHNS, CDR2 SASEGT. J gave up 0 bases and V 3 bases, and 6 bases lay outside the gene matches. This CDR3 is CASSELVAGSTDTQYF. CDR3 DNA: TGTGCCAGCAGTGAGCTAGTAGCGGGTAGCACAGATACGCAGTATTTT.

The chain combines TRBV5-1 with TRBJ1-2; D may be TRBD1 (6 bases). V was clipped by 9 bases and J by 8 bases, with 17 bases between them. The CDR3 has 12 residues. Germline CDR1 reads SGHRS; CDR2 reads YFSETQ. The CDR3 loop is CATGQDRPGYTF. The CDR3 DNA follows: TGCGCCACCGGACAAGACAGGCCCGGCTACACCTTC.

This clone was observed a few times. In DNA, the CDR3 is TGTGCCAGCTCACCTGAGGGAGGTTTGGGCACTGAAGCTTTCTTT. Protein: CASSPEGGLGTEAFF. V and J are TRBV18 and TRBJ1-1; D uncertain. Germline CDR1 is KGHSH and CDR2 is LQKENI. CDR3 length equals 15 residues. The V and J ends lost 3 bases and 4 bases respectively, with 15 bases between them.